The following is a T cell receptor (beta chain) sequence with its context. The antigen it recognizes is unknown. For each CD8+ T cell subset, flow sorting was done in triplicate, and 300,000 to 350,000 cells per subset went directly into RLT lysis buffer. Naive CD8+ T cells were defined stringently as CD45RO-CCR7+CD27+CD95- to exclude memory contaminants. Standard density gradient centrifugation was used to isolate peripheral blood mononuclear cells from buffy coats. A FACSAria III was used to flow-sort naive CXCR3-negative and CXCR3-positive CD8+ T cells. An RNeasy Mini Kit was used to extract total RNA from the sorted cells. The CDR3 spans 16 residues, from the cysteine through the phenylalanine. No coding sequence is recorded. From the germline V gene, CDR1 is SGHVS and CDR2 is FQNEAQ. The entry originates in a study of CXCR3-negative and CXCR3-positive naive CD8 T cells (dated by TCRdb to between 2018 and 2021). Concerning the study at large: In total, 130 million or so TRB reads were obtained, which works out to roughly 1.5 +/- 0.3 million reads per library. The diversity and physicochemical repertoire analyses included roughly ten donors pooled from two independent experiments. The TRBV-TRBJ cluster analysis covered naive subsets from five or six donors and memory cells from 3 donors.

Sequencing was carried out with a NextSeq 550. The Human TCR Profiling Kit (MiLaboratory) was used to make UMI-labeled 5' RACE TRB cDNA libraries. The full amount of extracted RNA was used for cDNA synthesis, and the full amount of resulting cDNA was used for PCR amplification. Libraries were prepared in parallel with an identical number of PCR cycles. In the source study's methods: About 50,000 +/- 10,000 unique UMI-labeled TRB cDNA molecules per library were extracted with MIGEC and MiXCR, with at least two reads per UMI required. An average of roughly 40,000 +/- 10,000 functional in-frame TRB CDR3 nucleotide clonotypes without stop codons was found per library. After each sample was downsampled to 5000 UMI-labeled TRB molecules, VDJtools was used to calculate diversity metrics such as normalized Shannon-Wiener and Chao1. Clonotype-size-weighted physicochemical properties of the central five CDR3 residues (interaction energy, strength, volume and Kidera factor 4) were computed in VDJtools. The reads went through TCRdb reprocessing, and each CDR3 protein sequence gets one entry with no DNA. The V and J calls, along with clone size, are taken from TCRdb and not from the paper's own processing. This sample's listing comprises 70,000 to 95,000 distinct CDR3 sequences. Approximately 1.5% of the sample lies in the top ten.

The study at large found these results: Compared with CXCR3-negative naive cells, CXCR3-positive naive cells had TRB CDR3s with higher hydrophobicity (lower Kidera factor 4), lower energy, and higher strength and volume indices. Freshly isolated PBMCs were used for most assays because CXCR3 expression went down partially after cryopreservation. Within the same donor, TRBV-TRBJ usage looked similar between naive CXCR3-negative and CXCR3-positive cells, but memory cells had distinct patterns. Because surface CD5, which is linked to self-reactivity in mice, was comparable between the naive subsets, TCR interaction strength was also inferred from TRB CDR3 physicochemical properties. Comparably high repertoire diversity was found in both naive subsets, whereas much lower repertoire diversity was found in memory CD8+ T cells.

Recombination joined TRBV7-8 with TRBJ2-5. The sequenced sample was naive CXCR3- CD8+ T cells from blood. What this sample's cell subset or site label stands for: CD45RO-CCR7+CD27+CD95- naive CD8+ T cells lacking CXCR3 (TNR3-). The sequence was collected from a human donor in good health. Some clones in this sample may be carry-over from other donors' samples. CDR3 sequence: CASSSPFLWDQETQYF.